One sample yielded the 27 T cell receptor beta chains listed below, sequenced in a study of blood T cells in healthy people across ages. The authors ran a second PCR of about 7 to 11 cycles using a sample-barcoded 5' primer and a J-beta primer mix. TCRdb recomputed calls from the 5' RACE reads with MiXCR, one row per CDR3 protein. The data contain fewer than 1,000,000 distinct CDR3 sequences, around half of them singletons. The specimen sequenced was blood. These TCRs come from an elderly man in good health.

V usage is TRBV25-1 and J usage is TRBJ1-4, with TRBD1 as a possible D gene (6 bases). V lost 6 bases to trimming and J lost 1 base, with 18 bases between them. CDR3 length: 17 amino acids. CDR1 is MGHDK and CDR2 is SYGVNS in the germline V gene. The CDR3 sequence is CASRPSRGMGTNEKLFF. The DNA for the CDR3 is TGTGCCAGCAGACCTTCGAGGGGGATGGGAACTAATGAAAAACTGTTTTTT. Full variable domain (rest looked up from reference TRBV25-1 and TRBJ1-4): EADIYQTPRYLVIGTGKKITLECSQTMGHDKMYWYQQDPGMELHLIHYSYGVNSTEKGDLSSESTVSRIRTEHFPLTLESARPSHTSQYLCASRPSRGMGTNEKLFFGSGTQLSVL.

This chain uses TRBV4-2 with TRBJ1-5; D may be TRBD1 (5 bases). V was trimmed by 0 bases and J by 5 bases, leaving 14 bases between them. The germline CDR1 and CDR2 sequences are LGHNA and YNFKEQ. The CDR3 consists of 16 residues. As DNA, the CDR3 is TGTGCCAGCAGCCAAGATCCCCGGCAGGGTCATCAGCCCCAGCATTTT. Its translation is CASSQDPRQGHQPQHF.

The chain recombines TRBV14 with TRBJ2-6; D unclear. Trimming took 4 bases from V and 1 from J, leaving 8 bases between them. Looked up from germline, CDR1 is SGHDN and CDR2 is FVKESK. This CDR3 contains 15 residues. In DNA form, the CDR3 reads TGTGCCAGCAGCCCCATAGGATCTGGGGCCAACGTCCTGACTTTC. Translated, it gives CASSPIGSGANVLTF.

The chain carries TRBV10-3 and TRBJ2-5; TRBD2 matches at 8 bases. The V gene end was trimmed by 3 bases and the J gene end by 5 bases; junction bases not matched to a gene: 8. The CDR3 is made up of 15 amino acids. In germline, CDR1 is ENHRY, CDR2 SYGVKD. In nucleotides, the CDR3 is TGTGCCATCAGTGAATCACGGGAGGGCCGGGAGACCCAGTACTTC. Protein: CAISESREGRETQYF.

This clonotype occurred a few times. V and J are TRBV20-1 and TRBJ1-4; D not resolved. This CDR3 is 14 amino acids long. Germline V gene sequence: CDR1 DFQATT, CDR2 SNEGSKA (reference sequence). V was clipped by 2 bases and J by 5 bases, with 12 bases between them. The CDR3 coding sequence is TGCAGTGCTAGAACGGCCTCGCGGAATGAAAAACTGTTTTTT. This encodes CSARTASRNEKLFF.

This clonotype has just a few counts. V and J are TRBV28 and TRBJ2-5, with TRBD1 matching over 8 bases. Germline loops: CDR1 MDHEN, CDR2 SYDVKM. Germline trimming cut 2 bases from V and 7 bases from J; bases unmatched to any gene: 3. CDR3 length: 13 amino acids. CDR3 DNA: TGTGCCAGCAGTTTAGACGGACAGGGGACCCAGTACTTC. Its translation is CASSLDGQGTQYF.

Ten or more counts support this clonotype. The rearrangement links TRBV29-1 to TRBJ2-7; 12 positions match TRBD2. The CDR3 sequence is 13 residues long. The V gene's germline CDR1 is SQVTM and CDR2 ANQGSEA. Germline trimming cut 6 bases from V and 6 bases from J; bases unmatched to any gene: 6. The CDR3 loop reads CSVRLAGVGEQYF. The CDR3 DNA is TGCAGCGTCCGACTAGCGGGAGTTGGCGAGCAGTACTTC.

This chain links TRBV29-1 with TRBJ2-1; the match to TRBD1 covers 9 bases. Losses at the gene ends were 0 bases for V and 0 bases for J; bases not matched to a gene: 3. The CDR3 consists of 16 residues. Germline V gives CDR1 SQVTM, CDR2 ANQGSEA. CDR3 residues: CSVEDWTGASYNEQFF. CDR3 nucleotides: TGCAGCGTTGAAGATTGGACAGGGGCCTCCTACAATGAGCAGTTCTTC.

The chain couples TRBV20-1 to TRBJ2-5; 7 bases fit TRBD1. The junction had 24 bases not matched to a gene; V was cut back by 5 bases and J by 6 bases. The CDR3 has 18 amino acids. Germline V gene sequence: CDR1 DFQATT, CDR2 SNEGSKA (reference sequence). CDR3 residues: CSAGSGSRDSSRGKTQYF. In DNA, the CDR3 is TGCAGTGCTGGATCCGGGTCTAGGGACAGCTCCAGGGGCAAGACCCAGTACTTC.

As to this clonotype: With a much larger clone just one base away, this may be a read error. This chain connects TRBV5-5 to TRBJ2-5; 7 nucleotides line up with TRBD2. The CDR3 contains 16 residues. V lost 0 bases and J lost 11; bases outside the gene matches: 16. CDR1 SGHKS and CDR2 YYEKEE come from the germline V gene (reference sequence). The CDR3: CASSLVGGVFSNEQYF. The CDR3 nucleotides are TGTGCCAGCAGCTTGGTGGGAGGGGTCTTTAGCAATGAGCAGTACTTC.

The chain joins TRBV28 to TRBJ2-4; either TRBD1 or TRBD2 may supply D (5 bases each). The assigned J gene may be wrong: the sequence end matches TRBJ2-7 better. The CDR3 length is 13 residues. CDR1 and CDR2 (germline): MDHEN, SYDVKM. DNA of the CDR3: TGTGCCAGCAGCAGGGACCCCTTCTACGAGCAGTACTTC. It yields the protein CASSRDPFYEQYF.

The CDR3 region has the DNA TGCGCCAGCAGCCAAGAGCTAGCGCGATTCTATGAGCAGTTCTTC. This sequence encodes CASSQELARFYEQFF. The chain combines TRBV4-3 with TRBJ2-1, with D perhaps TRBD2 (6 bases). The V end lost 0 bases, the J end lost 8 bases, and 14 bases lay between the germline ends. CDR3 length: 15 amino acids. CDR1 is LGHNA and CDR2 is YSLEER in the germline V gene.

The V call is TRBV4-3, the J call TRBJ2-3; tentatively, D is TRBD1 (5 bases). The V gene lost 3 bases and the J gene lost 1 base, with 11 bases spanning the gap. CDR1 and CDR2 (germline): LGHNA, YSLEER. This CDR3 comprises 15 residues. CDR3 protein: CASSQEPRGTDTQYF. DNA for the CDR3: TGCGCCAGCAGCCAGGAGCCCAGGGGCACAGATACGCAGTATTTT.

The CDR3 DNA sequence: TGTGCCAGCAGTGAATTGGGAGACTCCTACAATGAGCAGTTCTTC. Its translation: CASSELGDSYNEQFF. V and J are TRBV2 and TRBJ2-1; tentatively, D is TRBD2 (5 bases). CDR1 is SNHLY, CDR2 FYNNEI, per germline. The CDR3 runs 15 residues. V was clipped by 2 bases and J by 0 bases, with 8 bases between them. The variable domain in full, with the rest retrieved from reference TRBV2 and TRBJ2-1, is EPEVTQTPSHQVTQMGQEVILRCVPISNHLYFYWYRQILGQKVEFLVSFYNNEISEKSEIFDDQFSVERPDGSNFTLKIRSTKLEDSAMYFCASSELGDSYNEQFFGPGTRLTVL.

The chain carries TRBV29-1 and TRBJ1-1; perhaps TRBD1 as D (5 bases). Looked up from germline, CDR1 is SQVTM and CDR2 is ANQGSEA. The CDR3 covers 14 residues. The germline V and J ends were trimmed by 6 bases and 7 bases, with 21 bases remaining between them. The CDR3 bases are TGCAGCGTCGACCGGGCTGGCGCGGGGGATGAAGCTTTCTTT. Amino acids: CSVDRAGAGDEAFF.

The chain has TRBV7-2 and TRBJ2-7; D ambiguous. CDR3 length: 15 residues. Trimming stripped 5 bases from V and 0 bases from J, with 14 bases between. Germline CDR1 SGHTA, CDR2 FQGNSA. CDR3 DNA: TGTGCCAGCAGCCCGTCATATTACACCTCCTACGAGCAGTACTTC. Translating gives CASSPSYYTSYEQYF. The complete variable domain, with remaining parts taken from reference TRBV7-2 and TRBJ2-7, reads GAGVSQSPSNKVTEKGKDVELRCDPISGHTALYWYRQSLGQGLEFLIYFQGNSAPDKSGLPSDRFSAERTGGSVSTLTIQRTQQEDSAVYLCASSPSYYTSYEQYFGPGTRLTVT.

The chain uses TRBV20-1 and TRBJ1-2; D is uncertain. The CDR3 has 13 residues. Trimming removed 3 bases from V and 1 base from J, with 9 bases in between. Germline V gives CDR1 DFQATT, CDR2 SNEGSKA (reference sequence). CDR3 coding DNA: TGCAGTGCTAGTAACGAAAATAACTATGGCTACACCTTC. This sequence encodes CSASNENNYGYTF.

CDR3 region: CASKGQANQPQHF. For the CDR3, the DNA is TGTGCCAGTAAGGGGCAGGCCAATCAGCCCCAGCATTTT. This sequence joins TRBV19 and TRBJ1-5; D might be TRBD1 (5 bases). The V end was cut by 7 bases, the J end by 3 bases, with 10 bases between. The CDR3 has 13 amino acids. The germline V gene has CDR1 LNHDA and CDR2 SQIVND (reference sequence).

This clonotype was detected ten times or more. V and J are TRBV12-3 or TRBV12-4 and TRBJ2-7; weak D call: TRBD1 (6 bases). V was shortened by 5 bases and J by 6 bases, with 14 bases between the two germline ends. CDR3 length: 13 residues. CDR3 residues: CASSPYRVGEQYF. The DNA of the CDR3 is TGTGCCAGCAGTCCCTACAGGGTGGGCGAGCAGTACTTC.

The chain uses TRBV6-2 or TRBV6-3 and TRBJ2-3, with D perhaps matching TRBD1 or TRBD2 (6 bases each). The CDR3 is made up of 14 amino acids. Germline values: CDR1 MNHEY, CDR2 SVGEGT. V gave up 4 bases and J gave up 6 bases, with 14 bases separating them. DNA of the CDR3: TGTGCCAGCAGTTGGGCCGGGGGCAGGGATACGCAGTATTTT. This gives the protein CASSWAGGRDTQYF.

The chain couples TRBV10-3 to TRBJ2-4, with a tentative D call TRBD2 (5 bases). The CDR3 is 15 residues long. Between the trimmed V and J ends, which lost 10 bases and 3 bases, there was a span of 19 bases. Germline CDR1 and CDR2: ENHRY and SYGVKD. This CDR3 is CATGPGGEGKNIQYF. As DNA, the CDR3 is TGTGCCACTGGACCCGGAGGAGAGGGCAAAAACATTCAGTACTTC.

This clonotype turned up a few times. CDR3 in amino acids: CSAMPGRYTYGYTF. The CDR3 nucleotides are TGCAGTGCTATGCCAGGGCGATACACCTATGGCTACACCTTC. V gene TRBV20-1 combines with J gene TRBJ1-2, with D perhaps TRBD1 (5 bases). Per germline, CDR1 DFQATT and CDR2 SNEGSKA (reference sequence). Trimming pared 4 bases from V and 4 bases from J, leaving 16 bases between. The CDR3 spans 14 residues.

The rearrangement links TRBV4-2 to TRBJ2-1, with 9 bases that match TRBD2. The J call is doubtful: the DNA matches TRBJ2-7 better. CDR3 length: 16 amino acids. Per the germline V gene, CDR1 is LGHNA and CDR2 is YNFKEQ. CDR3 in amino acids: CASSPETSGAYNEQYF. CDR3 in DNA: TGTGCCAGCAGCCCCGAGACTAGCGGAGCCTACAATGAGCAGTACTTC.

This clonotype was seen many times. The chain combines TRBV25-1 with TRBJ2-7; D not certain. Trimming removed 1 base from V and 2 bases from J, with 18 bases in between. CDR3 length: 17 amino acids. Germline V lookup: CDR1 MGHDK, CDR2 SYGVNS. The CDR3 reads CASSESYGLSMPYEQYF. The CDR3 region has the DNA TGTGCCAGCAGTGAATCGTACGGTCTTAGCATGCCCTACGAGCAGTACTTC.

The sample holds many counts of this clonotype. CDR3 sequence: CASSLLPGQDSYNEQFF. The CDR3 nucleotides are TGTGCCAGCAGTTTGTTACCGGGACAAGATTCCTACAATGAGCAGTTCTTC. The rearrangement joins TRBV27 to TRBJ2-1; possibly TRBD1 for D (6 bases). Germline V CDR1 and CDR2: MNHEY, SMNVEV (reference sequence). This CDR3 comprises 17 residues. The germline V and J ends were trimmed by 3 bases and 1 base, with 16 bases remaining between them.

CDR3 sequence: CSAVPGQAYEQYF. The CDR3 bases are TGCAGTGCCGTCCCGGGACAAGCCTACGAGCAGTACTTC. The chain is built from TRBV20-1 and TRBJ2-7, with D tentatively TRBD1 (6 bases). Germline CDR1 and CDR2: DFQATT and SNEGSKA (reference sequence). There are 13 residues in the CDR3. Trimming took off 6 bases at V and 2 bases at J, with 14 bases between the two ends.

This clonotype has more than one count but fewer than ten. One base away lies a much larger clone, so this may be a sequencing read error. The rearrangement joins TRBV20-1 to TRBJ2-1; 7 bases are shared with TRBD2. The CDR3 is made up of 15 amino acids. Germline V gene sequence: CDR1 DFQATT, CDR2 SNEGSKA (reference sequence). The trim removed 1 base at V and 3 bases at J, leaving 6 bases unmatched. DNA of the CDR3: TGCAGTGCTAGAGGGGAGGGGAGTGACTACAATGAGCAGTTCTTC. Its translation: CSARGEGSDYNEQFF.